This TCR beta chain was captured by sequencing in a study of long-term antiretroviral therapy in people with HIV. The study, taken as a whole, reports: Regardless of time point, clones expanded before ART dominated the repertoire. Controls had broader CDR3 length ranges than HIV repertoires did.

Germline assignment: CDR1 SGHNT and CDR2 YENEEA. CDR3 size: 17 residues. The V and J ends lost 5 bases and 0 bases respectively, with 16 bases between them. Details on this clone: Its specificity is unknown.

Samples were assayed with immunoSEQ v3.0 at survey level. TCRdb's copy holds only in-frame clones and misses some; the assay was immunoSEQ multiplex PCR. The sample gives roughly 17,000 clones, 75% to 95% of which show up once; approximately 9.5% is in the top ten. Sample: unsorted PBMCs, taken 3 years after starting antiretroviral therapy. The chain recombines TRBV11-3 with TRBJ2-2, with D tentatively TRBD1 or TRBD2 (6 bases each). The source is a man in his forties or fifties with HIV. CDR3 amino acids: CASSMGVGGPNTGELFF. CDR3 in DNA: TGTGCCAGCAGCATGGGGGTCGGGGGCCCGAACACCGGGGAGCTGTTTTTT.